This TCR beta chain was captured by sequencing in a study of T cell responses to AZD1222 COVID-19 vaccine. Points from the study as a whole: Donors were mostly white British, more females; clonal diversity possibly underestimated. Within unmutated variant regions lay the reported targets of nearly half of spike-specific TCRs. Spike as a whole was targeted by vaccine-associated CD4 TCRs, dominant at 160-218 and 743-854. All repertoire sampling was performed exclusively after the peak T cell response.

This table comes from immunoSEQ multiplex PCR, and its TCRdb copy is limited to in-frame clones, with some not included. The data contain some 170,000 clones, approximately 95% of them singletons. A note on this clone: The antigen remains undetermined.

The CDR3 sequence is 13 residues long. Germline loops: CDR1 LGHNA, CDR2 YSLEER. The germline V and J ends were trimmed by 0 bases and 7 bases, with 9 bases remaining between them. The chain combines TRBV4-3 with TRBJ1-2, with a tentative D call TRBD1 (5 bases). Sequenced here: peripheral blood, sampled 28 days after the second dose of the MenACWY control vaccine. The sequence came from an adult who received the MenACWY meningococcal vaccine as a control. In DNA, the CDR3 is TGCGCCAGCAGCCAAGATCGTGGGGGTGGCTACACCTTC. It specifies CASSQDRGGGYTF.